This TCR beta chain derives from a study of T-cell memory formation after mild COVID-19. Study as a whole: Largely donor-specific sequence clusters came from a couple of donors.

This CDR3 comprises 13 residues. Germline assignment: CDR1 SGHRS and CDR2 YFSETQ. Between the trimmed V and J ends, which lost 4 bases and 7 bases, there was a span of 11 bases. A single record per CDR3 protein comes from TCRdb applying MiXCR to the 5' RACE reads. Of 150,000 to 200,000 distinct CDR3 sequences listed, more than 9% were seen once; the top ten hold about 3.8%. In its sample, this clonotype was seen many times. V and J are TRBV5-1 and TRBJ2-2; D perhaps matches TRBD1 (6 bases). Sequenced sample: PBMCs or a T cell subset sorted from them (not recorded which). The source of this sequence is a man aged 18 to 29 who had mild COVID-19 (a few samples of this study predate the infection). Cell type and time point are not known. CDR3 residues: CASSGGQGGELFF. Written as DNA, the CDR3 is TGCGCCAGCAGCGGGGGACAAGGCGGGGAGCTGTTTTTT.